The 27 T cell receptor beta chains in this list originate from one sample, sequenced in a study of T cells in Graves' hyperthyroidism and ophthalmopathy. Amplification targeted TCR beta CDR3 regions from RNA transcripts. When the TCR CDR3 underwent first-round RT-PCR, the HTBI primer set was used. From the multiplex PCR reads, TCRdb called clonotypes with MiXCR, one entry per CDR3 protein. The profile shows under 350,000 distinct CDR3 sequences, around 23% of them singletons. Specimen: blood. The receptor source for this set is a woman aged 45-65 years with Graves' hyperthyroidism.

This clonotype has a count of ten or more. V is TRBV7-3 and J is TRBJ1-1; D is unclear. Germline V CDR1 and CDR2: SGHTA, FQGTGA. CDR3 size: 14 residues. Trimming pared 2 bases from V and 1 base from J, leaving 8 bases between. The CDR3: CASSLGPTNTEAFF. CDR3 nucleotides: TGTGCCAGCAGCTTAGGCCCAACGAACACTGAAGCTTTCTTT.

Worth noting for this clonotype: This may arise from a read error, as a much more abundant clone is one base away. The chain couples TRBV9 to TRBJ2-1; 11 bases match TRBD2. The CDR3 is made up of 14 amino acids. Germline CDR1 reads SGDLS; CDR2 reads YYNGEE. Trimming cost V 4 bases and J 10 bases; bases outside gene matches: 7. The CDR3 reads CASSRASGGYEQFF. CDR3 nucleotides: TGTGCCAGCAGCCGGGCTAGCGGGGGGTACGAGCAGTTCTTC.

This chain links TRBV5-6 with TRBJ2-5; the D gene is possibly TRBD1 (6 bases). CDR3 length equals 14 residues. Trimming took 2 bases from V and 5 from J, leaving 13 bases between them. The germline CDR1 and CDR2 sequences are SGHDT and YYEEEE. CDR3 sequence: CASSFQQGFETQYF. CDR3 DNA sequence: TGTGCCAGCAGCTTCCAACAGGGTTTCGAGACCCAGTACTTC.

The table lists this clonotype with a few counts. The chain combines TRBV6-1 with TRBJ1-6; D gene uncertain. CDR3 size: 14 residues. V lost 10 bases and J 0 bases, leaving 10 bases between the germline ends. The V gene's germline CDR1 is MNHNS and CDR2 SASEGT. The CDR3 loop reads CATYGLSYNSPLHF. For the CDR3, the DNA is TGTGCCACCTACGGGCTCTCCTATAATTCACCCCTCCACTTT.

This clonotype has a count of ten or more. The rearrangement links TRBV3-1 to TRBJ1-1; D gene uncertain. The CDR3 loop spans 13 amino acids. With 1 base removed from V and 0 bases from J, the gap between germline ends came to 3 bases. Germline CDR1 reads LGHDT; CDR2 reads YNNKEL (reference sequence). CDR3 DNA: TGTGCCAGCAGCCAAGTCATGAACACTGAAGCTTTCTTT. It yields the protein CASSQVMNTEAFF. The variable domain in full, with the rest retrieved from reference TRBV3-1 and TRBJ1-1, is DTAVSQTPKYLVTQMGNDKSIKCEQNLGHDTMYWYKQDSKKFLKIMFSYNNKELIINETVPNRFSPKSPDKAHLNLHINSLELGDSAVYFCASSQVMNTEAFFGQGTRLTVV.

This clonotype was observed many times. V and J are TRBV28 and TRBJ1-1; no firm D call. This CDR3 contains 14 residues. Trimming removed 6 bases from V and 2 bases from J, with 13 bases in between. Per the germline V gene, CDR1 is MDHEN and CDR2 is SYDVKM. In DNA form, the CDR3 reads TGTGCCAGCAGCCACGGACTTAGAAACACTGAAGCTTTCTTT. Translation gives CASSHGLRNTEAFF. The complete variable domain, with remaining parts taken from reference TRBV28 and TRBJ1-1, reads DVKVTQSSRYLVKRTGEKVFLECVQDMDHENMFWYRQDPGLGLRLIYFSYDVKMKEKGDIPEGYSVSREKKERFSLILESASTNQTSMYLCASSHGLRNTEAFFGQGTRLTVV.

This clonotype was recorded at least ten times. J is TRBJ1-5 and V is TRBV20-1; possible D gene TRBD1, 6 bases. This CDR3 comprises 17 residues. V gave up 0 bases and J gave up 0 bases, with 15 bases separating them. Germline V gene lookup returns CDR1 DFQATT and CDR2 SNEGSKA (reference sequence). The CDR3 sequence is CSARDGQSGGSNQPQHF. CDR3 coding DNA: TGCAGTGCTAGAGATGGACAGTCAGGAGGTAGCAATCAGCCCCAGCATTTT.

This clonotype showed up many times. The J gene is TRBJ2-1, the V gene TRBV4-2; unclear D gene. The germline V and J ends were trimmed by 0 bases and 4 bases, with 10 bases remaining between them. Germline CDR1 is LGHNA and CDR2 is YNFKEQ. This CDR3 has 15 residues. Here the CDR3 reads CASSQDQAAYNEQFF. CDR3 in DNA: TGTGCCAGCAGCCAAGATCAAGCTGCGTACAATGAGCAGTTCTTC.

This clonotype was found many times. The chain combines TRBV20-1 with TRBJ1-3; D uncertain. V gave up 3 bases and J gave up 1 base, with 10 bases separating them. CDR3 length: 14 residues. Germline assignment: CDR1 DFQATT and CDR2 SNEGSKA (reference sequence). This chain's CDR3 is CSARVLASGNTIYF. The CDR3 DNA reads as TGCAGTGCTAGGGTTTTGGCATCTGGAAACACCATATATTTT.

The CDR3 region has the DNA TGCAGCGTTGATTCCCGTCCGCCCCAGTACTTC. This gives the protein CSVDSRPPQYF. The J gene is TRBJ2-5, the V gene TRBV29-1, with no clear D. Germline lookup yields CDR1 SQVTM and CDR2 ANQGSEA. The V end was cut by 3 bases, the J end by 9 bases, with 11 bases between. CDR3 size: 11 residues.

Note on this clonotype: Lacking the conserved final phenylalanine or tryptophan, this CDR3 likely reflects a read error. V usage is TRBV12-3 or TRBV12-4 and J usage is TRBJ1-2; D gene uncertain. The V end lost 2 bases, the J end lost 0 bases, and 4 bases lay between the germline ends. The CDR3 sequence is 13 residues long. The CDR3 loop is CASSLSSNYGYTI. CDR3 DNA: TGTGCCAGCAGTTTAAGCTCTAACTATGGCTACACCATC.

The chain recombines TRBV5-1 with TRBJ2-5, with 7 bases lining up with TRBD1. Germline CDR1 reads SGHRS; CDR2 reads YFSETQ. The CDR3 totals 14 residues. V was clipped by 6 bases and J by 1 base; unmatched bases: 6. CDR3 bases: TGCGCCAGCATATGGGACAGAGCCCAAGAGACCCAGTACTTC. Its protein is CASIWDRAQETQYF. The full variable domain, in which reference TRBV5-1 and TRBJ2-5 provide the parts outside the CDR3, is KAGVTQTPRYLIKTRGQQVTLSCSPISGHRSVSWYQQTPGQGLQFLFEYFSETQRNKGNFPGRFSGRQFSNSRSEMNVSTLELGDSALYLCASIWDRAQETQYFGPGTRLLVL.

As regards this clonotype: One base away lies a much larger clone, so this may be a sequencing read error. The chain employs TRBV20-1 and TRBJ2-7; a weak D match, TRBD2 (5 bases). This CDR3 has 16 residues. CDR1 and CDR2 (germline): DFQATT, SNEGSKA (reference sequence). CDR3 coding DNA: TGCAGTGCTAGGCACCAAGGACTGGGTGGGCTCTACGCGCAGTACTTC. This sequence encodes CSARHQGLGGLYAQYF.

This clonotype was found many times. The CDR3 coding sequence is TGTGCCAGCAGCTACCGACTGACAGGGTTTTCGTCCTATGGCTACACCTTC. Translating it yields CASSYRLTGFSSYGYTF. The chain is built from TRBV3-1 and TRBJ1-2; 7 positions agree with TRBD1. CDR3 length: 17 amino acids. Germline V gives CDR1 LGHDT, CDR2 YNNKEL (reference sequence). With V trimmed by 5 bases and J by 4 bases, 16 bases remained unmatched.

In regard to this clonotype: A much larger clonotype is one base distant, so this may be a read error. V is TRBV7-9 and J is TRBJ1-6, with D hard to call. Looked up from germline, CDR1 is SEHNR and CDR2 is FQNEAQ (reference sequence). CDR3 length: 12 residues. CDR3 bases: TGTGCCAGCAGCTTAAGTAATTCACCCCCCCACTTT. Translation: CASSLSNSPPHF.

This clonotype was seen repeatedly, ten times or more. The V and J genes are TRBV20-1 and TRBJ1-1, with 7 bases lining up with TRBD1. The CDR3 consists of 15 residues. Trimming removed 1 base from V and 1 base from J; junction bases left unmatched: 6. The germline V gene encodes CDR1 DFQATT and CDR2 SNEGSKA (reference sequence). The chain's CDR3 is CSARAQGGANTEAFF. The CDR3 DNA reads TGCAGTGCTAGAGCGCAGGGGGGCGCGAACACTGAAGCTTTCTTT.

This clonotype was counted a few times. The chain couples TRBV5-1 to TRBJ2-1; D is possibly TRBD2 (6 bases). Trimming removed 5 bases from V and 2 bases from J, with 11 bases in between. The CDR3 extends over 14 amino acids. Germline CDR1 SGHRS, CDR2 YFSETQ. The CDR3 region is CASSRDWTYNEQFF. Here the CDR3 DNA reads TGCGCCAGCAGTCGGGACTGGACCTACAATGAGCAGTTCTTC. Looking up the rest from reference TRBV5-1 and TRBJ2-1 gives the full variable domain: KAGVTQTPRYLIKTRGQQVTLSCSPISGHRSVSWYQQTPGQGLQFLFEYFSETQRNKGNFPGRFSGRQFSNSRSEMNVSTLELGDSALYLCASSRDWTYNEQFFGPGTRLTVL.

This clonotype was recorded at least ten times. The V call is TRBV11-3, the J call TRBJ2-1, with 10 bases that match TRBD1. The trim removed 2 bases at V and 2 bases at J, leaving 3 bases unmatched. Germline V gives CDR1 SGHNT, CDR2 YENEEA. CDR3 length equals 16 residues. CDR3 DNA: TGTGCCAGCAGCTTACTCGGACAGGGGGCCTACAATGAGCAGTTCTTC. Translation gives CASSLLGQGAYNEQFF.

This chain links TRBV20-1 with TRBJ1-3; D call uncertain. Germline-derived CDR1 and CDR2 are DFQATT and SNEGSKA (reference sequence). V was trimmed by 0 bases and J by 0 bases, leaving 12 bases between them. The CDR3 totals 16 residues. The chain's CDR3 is CSARDIRSNSGNTIYF. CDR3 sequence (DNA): TGCAGTGCTAGAGATATACGCTCCAACTCTGGAAACACCATATATTTT.

The CDR3 loop reads CASSEGRGQWKFF. In DNA form, the CDR3 reads TGTGCCAGCAGTGAAGGCCGTGGACAGTGGAAGTTCTTC. V is TRBV2 and J is TRBJ2-1; D is perhaps TRBD1 (6 bases). Germline CDR1 is SNHLY and CDR2 is FYNNEI. This CDR3 contains 13 residues. The V end was cut by 1 base, the J end by 14 bases, with 15 bases between.

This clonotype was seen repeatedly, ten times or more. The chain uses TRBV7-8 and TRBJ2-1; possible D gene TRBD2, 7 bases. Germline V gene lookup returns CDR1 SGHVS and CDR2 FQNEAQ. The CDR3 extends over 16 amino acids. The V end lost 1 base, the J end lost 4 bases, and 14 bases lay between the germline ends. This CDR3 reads CASSLDGGLLYNEQFF. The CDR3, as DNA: TGTGCCAGCAGCTTAGACGGGGGGCTTCTATACAATGAGCAGTTCTTC.

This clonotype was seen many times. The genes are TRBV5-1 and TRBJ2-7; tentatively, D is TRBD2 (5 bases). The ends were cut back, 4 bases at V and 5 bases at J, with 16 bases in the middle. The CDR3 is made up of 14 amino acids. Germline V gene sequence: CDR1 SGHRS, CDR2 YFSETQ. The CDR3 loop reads CASSRVSGNNEQYF. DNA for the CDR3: TGCGCCAGCAGCCGGGTGTCGGGGAACAACGAGCAGTACTTC. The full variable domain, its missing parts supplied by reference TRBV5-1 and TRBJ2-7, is KAGVTQTPRYLIKTRGQQVTLSCSPISGHRSVSWYQQTPGQGLQFLFEYFSETQRNKGNFPGRFSGRQFSNSRSEMNVSTLELGDSALYLCASSRVSGNNEQYFGPGTRLTVT.

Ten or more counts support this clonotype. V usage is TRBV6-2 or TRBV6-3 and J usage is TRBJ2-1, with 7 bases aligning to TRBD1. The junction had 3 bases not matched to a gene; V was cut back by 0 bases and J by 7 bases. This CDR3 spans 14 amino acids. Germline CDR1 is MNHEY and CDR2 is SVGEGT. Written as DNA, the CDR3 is TGTGCCAGCAGTTACTCGACAGGGAAGAATGAGCAGTTCTTC. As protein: CASSYSTGKNEQFF.

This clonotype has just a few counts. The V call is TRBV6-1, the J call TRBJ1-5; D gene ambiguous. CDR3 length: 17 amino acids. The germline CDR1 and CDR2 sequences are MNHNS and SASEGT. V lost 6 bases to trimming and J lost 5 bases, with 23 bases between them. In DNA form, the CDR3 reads TGTGCCAGCAGATTACGTGACTGGAAAGCCCAACATCAGCCCCAGCATTTT. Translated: CASRLRDWKAQHQPQHF.

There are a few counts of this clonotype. The CDR3 bases are TGCGCCAGCAGCCAAGCCAGGGGCTCTGGGGCCAACGTCCTGACTTTC. Translating gives CASSQARGSGANVLTF. The gene calls are TRBV4-1 and TRBJ2-6; D possibly corresponds to TRBD1 (6 bases). This CDR3 spans 16 amino acids. The germline V and J ends were trimmed by 1 base and 0 bases, with 7 bases remaining between them. Germline lookup yields CDR1 MGHRA and CDR2 YSYEKL.

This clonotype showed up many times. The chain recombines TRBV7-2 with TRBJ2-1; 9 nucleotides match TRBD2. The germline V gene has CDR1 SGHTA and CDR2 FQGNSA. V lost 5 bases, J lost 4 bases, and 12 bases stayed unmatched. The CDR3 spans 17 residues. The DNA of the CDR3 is TGTGCCAGCAGCCTACAACCGCCCAGCGGGGGGTACAATGAGCAGTTCTTC. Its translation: CASSLQPPSGGYNEQFF.

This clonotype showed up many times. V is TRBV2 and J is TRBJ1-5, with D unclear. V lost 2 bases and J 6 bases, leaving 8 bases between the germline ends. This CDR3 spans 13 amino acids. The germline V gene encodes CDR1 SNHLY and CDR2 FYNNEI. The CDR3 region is CASSEQDFQPQHF. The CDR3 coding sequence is TGTGCCAGCAGTGAACAGGATTTTCAGCCCCAGCATTTT.